This T cell receptor (beta chain) was retrieved from a study of blood T cell repertoires in COVID-19. Study overall: The United States, Italy and Spain provided the acute and convalescent COVID-19 samples.

CDR1 and CDR2 from the germline V gene are SEHNR and FQNEAQ (reference sequence). The V end was cut by 1 base, the J end by 4 bases, with 5 bases between. The CDR3 consists of 12 residues. Libraries were prepared by immunoSEQ multiplex PCR; TCRdb keeps only in-frame clonotypes and omits some of them. The data show approximately 91,000 clones, about 80% seen once. The V call is TRBV7-9, the J call TRBJ2-7, with unresolved D. This sequence was found in a man in his 70s with acute or convalescent COVID-19. Sequencing input: peripheral blood. CDR3 amino acids: CASSLESYEQYF. For the CDR3, the DNA is TGTGCCAGCAGCTTAGAATCTTACGAGCAGTACTTC.